This T cell receptor beta chain came from a study of cytomegalovirus exposure and HLA in healthy donors. The overall study: A later analysis reported the same platform for the 120 or so validation repertoires and the roughly 700 first-cohort repertoires. Whole-study results and caveats: In vitro, a few CMV-associated chains proved specific for CMV antigens. Some TCR beta chains (more than 150 of them) were listed as cytomegalovirus-associated. In the 95 to 150 validation repertoires, about 94% of cluster scores exceeded 0, per a later analysis.

The method was immunoSEQ multiplex PCR; TCRdb's version includes in-frame clones alone and lacks a portion of them. The top ten hold roughly 5.7% of the sample, which has under 200,000 clones, less than 90% seen once. Germline CDR1 is MNHNY and CDR2 is SVGAGI (reference sequence). The CDR3 spans 13 residues. Trimming removed 6 bases at V and 5 bases at J, with 13 bases between. A word on this clone: Its specificity is not known.

This chain joins TRBV6-6 and TRBJ2-5; D call uncertain. This sequence originates from a woman aged 30 to 39 in good health and CMV-seronegative. The sequenced sample consisted of PBMCs. The DNA for the CDR3 is TGTGCCAGCAGACCACTCAGTCGGGAGACCCAGTACTTC. Its translation is CASRPLSRETQYF.